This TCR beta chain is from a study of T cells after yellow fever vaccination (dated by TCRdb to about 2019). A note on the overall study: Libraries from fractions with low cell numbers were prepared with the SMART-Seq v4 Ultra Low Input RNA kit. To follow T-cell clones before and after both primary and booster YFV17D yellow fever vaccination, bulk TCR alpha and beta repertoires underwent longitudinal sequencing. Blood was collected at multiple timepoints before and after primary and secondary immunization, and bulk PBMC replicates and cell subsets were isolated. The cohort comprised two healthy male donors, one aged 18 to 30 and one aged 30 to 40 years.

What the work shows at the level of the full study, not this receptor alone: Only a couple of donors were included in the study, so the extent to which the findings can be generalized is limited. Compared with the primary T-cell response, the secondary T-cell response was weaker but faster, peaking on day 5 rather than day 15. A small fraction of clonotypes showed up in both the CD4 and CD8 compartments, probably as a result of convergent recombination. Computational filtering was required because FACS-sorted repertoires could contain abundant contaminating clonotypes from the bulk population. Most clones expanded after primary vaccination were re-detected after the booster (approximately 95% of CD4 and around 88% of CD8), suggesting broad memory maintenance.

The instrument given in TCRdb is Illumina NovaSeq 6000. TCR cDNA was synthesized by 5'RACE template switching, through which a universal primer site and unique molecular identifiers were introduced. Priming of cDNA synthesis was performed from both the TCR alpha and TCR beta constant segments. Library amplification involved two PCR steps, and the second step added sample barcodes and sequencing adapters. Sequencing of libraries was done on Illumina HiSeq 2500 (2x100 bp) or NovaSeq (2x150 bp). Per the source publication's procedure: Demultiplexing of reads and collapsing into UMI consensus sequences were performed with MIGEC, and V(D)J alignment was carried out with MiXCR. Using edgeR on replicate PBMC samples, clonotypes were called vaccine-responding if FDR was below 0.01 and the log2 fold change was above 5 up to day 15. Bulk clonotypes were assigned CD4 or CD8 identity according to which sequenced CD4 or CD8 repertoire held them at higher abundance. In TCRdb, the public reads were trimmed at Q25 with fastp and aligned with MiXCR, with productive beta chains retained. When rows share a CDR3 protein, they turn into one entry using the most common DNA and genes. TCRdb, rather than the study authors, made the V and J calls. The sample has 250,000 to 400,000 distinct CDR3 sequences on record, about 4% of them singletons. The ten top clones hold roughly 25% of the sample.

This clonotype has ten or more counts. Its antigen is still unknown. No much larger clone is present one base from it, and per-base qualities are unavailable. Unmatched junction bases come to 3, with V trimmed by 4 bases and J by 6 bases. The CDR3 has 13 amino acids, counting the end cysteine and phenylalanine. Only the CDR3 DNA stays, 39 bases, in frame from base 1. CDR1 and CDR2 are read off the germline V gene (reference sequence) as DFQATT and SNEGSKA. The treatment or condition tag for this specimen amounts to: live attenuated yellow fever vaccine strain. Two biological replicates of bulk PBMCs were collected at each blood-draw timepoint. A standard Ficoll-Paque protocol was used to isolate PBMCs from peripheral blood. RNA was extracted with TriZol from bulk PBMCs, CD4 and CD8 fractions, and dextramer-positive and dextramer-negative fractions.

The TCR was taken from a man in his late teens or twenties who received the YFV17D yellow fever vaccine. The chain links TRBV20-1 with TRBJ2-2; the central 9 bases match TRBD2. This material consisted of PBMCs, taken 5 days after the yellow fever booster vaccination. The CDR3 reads CSAKRGDPGELFF. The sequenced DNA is TGCAGTGCTAAGCGGGGGGACCCCGGGGAGCTGTTTTTT.